Listed here are 5 T cell receptor beta chains from one sample, sequenced in a study of early T cells in non-severe SARS-CoV-2 infection. MiXCR, run by TCRdb on the 5' RACE reads, gives a single entry per CDR3 protein. The sample yields approximately 120,000 distinct CDR3 sequences, 14% to 15% seen once. The sequencing input was whole blood. The receptors come from an adult who was a healthcare worker with PCR-confirmed SARS-CoV-2 infection or an uninfected control (not recorded which).

V usage is TRBV5-3 and J usage is TRBJ1-2; unclear D gene. TRBV5-3 is filed as an ORF, its function uncertain. The V end was cut by 5 bases, the J end by 7 bases, with 15 bases between. The CDR3 contains 13 residues. CDR3 sequence: CARRRSGDVGYTF. The CDR3 nucleotides read TGTGCCAGAAGGAGGTCGGGCGATGTTGGCTACACCTTC.

This clonotype was counted only a few times. V is TRBV18 and J is TRBJ2-1, with D tentatively TRBD1 or TRBD2 (5 bases each). This CDR3 has 15 amino acids. Germline V gene data show CDR1 as KGHSH and CDR2 as LQKENI. The V end lost 2 bases, the J end lost 5 bases, and 13 bases lay between the germline ends. CDR3 nucleotides: TGTGCCAGCTCACCATGGGGGAAGAGGGACAATGAGCAGTTCTTC. It encodes CASSPWGKRDNEQFF.

This clonotype was picked up many times. V gene TRBV7-9 combines with J gene TRBJ1-1; the match to TRBD1 covers 7 bases. The germline gives CDR1 SEHNR, CDR2 FQNEAQ (reference sequence). This CDR3 region has 12 residues. The junction had 10 bases not matched to a gene; V was cut back by 5 bases and J by 13 bases. The CDR3 region is CASSRDREEIFF. In nucleotides, the CDR3 is TGTGCCAGCAGCCGTGACAGGGAGGAAATTTTCTTT.

This clonotype was counted only a few times. This chain connects TRBV3-1 to TRBJ2-5; D is uncertain. Germline values: CDR1 LGHDT, CDR2 YNNKEL (reference sequence). V shed 4 bases and J shed 5 bases, with 8 bases lying between them. CDR3 length equals 12 residues. The CDR3 reads CASSLLSETQYF. The CDR3 nucleotides are TGTGCCAGCAGCCTCCTCAGCGAGACCCAGTACTTC.

CDR3 nucleotide sequence: TGCAGCGTGAGAGCGGGGGGCCTCAATGAGCAGTTCTTC. Translated: CSVRAGGLNEQFF. The chain joins TRBV29-1 to TRBJ2-1; 9 nucleotides agree with TRBD2. Per the germline V gene, CDR1 is SQVTM and CDR2 is ANQGSEA. This CDR3 is 13 amino acids long. V was clipped by 6 bases and J by 6 bases; unmatched bases: 6.